The T cell receptor (beta chain) under discussion was sequenced for a study of cytomegalovirus exposure and HLA in healthy donors. This CDR3 has 11 amino acids. V lost 6 bases and J 1 base, leaving 6 bases between the germline ends. Germline V lookup: CDR1 DFQATT, CDR2 SNEGSKA (reference sequence). PCR involved 60 Vbeta and 13 Jbeta primers. Profiled with immunoSEQ multiplex PCR; TCRdb holds only in-frame clones, not every one. Here the sample spans some 160,000 clones, 65% to 85% being singletons. This clone was counted a single time. The chain is built from TRBV20-1 and TRBJ1-1; no firm D call. This receptor was identified in a woman younger than 30 in good health and CMV-seronegative. The sequenced sample was PBMCs. CDR3 in amino acids: CSAFRNTEAFF. The CDR3 DNA sequence: TGCAGTGCCTTTAGGAACACTGAAGCTTTCTTT.